The sequence of this TCR beta chain was determined in a study of cytomegalovirus exposure and HLA in healthy donors (TCRdb year 2017). Notes on the research overall: In an earlier analysis of about 560 of the donors, about 270 Gb of sequence data and approximately 120 million unique TCR beta sequences from about 179 million T cells were reported. Typing coverage differed by locus: A, B, C, DRB1 and DQB1 were typed in about 629-630 donors, DQA1 in about 560, DPA1 in 600 to 610, and DPB1 in roughly 470. The study profiled the T cell repertoires of fewer than 850 subjects by immunosequencing and related them to cytomegalovirus serostatus. Donor age, sex, ethnicity and CMV serostatus were compiled together with the repertoire data. A later genetic analysis used genome-wide SNP genotypes for about 55% of the 666 donors, treating that subset as a discovery cohort. Both class I and class II loci were covered by HLA typing, at four-digit resolution. The aim of the study was to test whether cataloging public T cell receptors could identify signatures of past pathogen exposure. In a later analysis, previously published TCR beta repertoires from fewer than 750 donors were re-analyzed and high-resolution HLA genotyping was added so that TCR occurrence patterns could be studied. Approximately 310 gigabases of sequencing data and 70 million to 100 million unique TCR sequences were included in an early release covering under 650 HLA-typed donors. Four to six DR-DQ haplotypes were handled as single units for association and clustering, since linkage in the cohort was strong. Across 398 genotyped donors of the cohort, an average of approximately 200,000 unique TCR beta nucleotide sequences per donor were sequenced, and roughly 20% of those sequences were non-productive. Every repertoire in the discovery cohort had been generated on one and the same sequencing platform. Among the roughly 400 genotyped donors, roughly 80% belonged to the genetic ancestry cluster associated with self-reported Caucasian donors. In the later analysis, no new phenotypic data were used to find candidate immune exposures; instead, reliance was placed on TCR beta sequences and their occurrence across donors. An earlier analysis of a few hundred of the donors applied high-throughput TCR beta sequencing to assess whether each TCR beta V gene segment acted as functional or pseudogenic. To predict cytomegalovirus infection status, the study brought together high-throughput TCR immunosequencing, statistical association of individual TCRs with disease status, and machine learning. In addition to the first cohort of 650 to 750 subjects, a separate validation cohort of some 120 different subjects was used. What the authors observed across the whole study: Because the 87-base-pair reads could not distinguish some IMGT-functional V segments, including TRBV6-2 and TRBV6-3, those segments were excluded. When HLA alleles, especially DR and DQ, strongly co-occurred, TCR associations were difficult to assign to individual alleles. The authors suggested that the approach could potentially be generalized to other disease states and immunological phenotypes. Several of the top co-occurrence clusters appeared to be linked to parvovirus B19, influenza, CMV and Epstein-Barr virus, according to a later analysis. In a later analysis, the rate of TCR association differed among HLA loci, with DRB1 alleles having the most associated TCRs and HLA-C alleles having the fewest. A cluster of highly shared sequence variants was judged likely to represent a technical artifact of the sequencing pipeline. Because some donors lacked HLA typing at each locus, the association tests relied only on the typed subset. Broadly in line with IMGT annotations, most TCR beta V segments showed up in productive rearrangements about 87% or about 30% of the time in an earlier analysis of around 550 of the donors. The classifier was reported to diagnose cytomegalovirus status with high specificity and sensitivity in both the original cohort and the validation cohort. About 15 rarely observed V segments, including chromosome 9 orphons, were excluded from the earlier analysis of about 500 of the donors because counts were too low. In a later analysis, HLA-associated TCR beta chains were found to be more clonally expanded and to have lower generation probabilities than equally common non-associated chains. Most TCR sequences were seen in very few donors, while some public TCRs were found in many individuals. Correlated functional status among segregating V segments might be attributable to linkage disequilibrium, but an unknown experimental factor could not be ruled out. This cohort had only TCR beta chains sequenced, and the lack of alpha or paired-chain data limited which features could be detected. At a false discovery rate of 0.05, a later analysis linked around 17,000 TCR beta sequences to specific HLA alleles. In a later genetic analysis, a missense DCLRE1C variant was associated with V-gene and J-gene trimming of TCR beta chains, and the association was replicated in an independent cohort. A further reported finding was that TCR beta sequences accurately predicted the HLA-A and HLA-B alleles for most subjects in the first cohort. A few of the identified cytomegalovirus-associated TCR beta chains were confirmed in vitro to be specific for cytomegalovirus antigens. According to a later genetic analysis, donors in an Asian-associated ancestry cluster had fewer N-insertions in productive TCRs than the approximately 700-donor mean. Sequencing depth was assumed to be roughly uniform across donors in the presence/absence analyses, though that assumption may not hold. The study listed around 160 TCR beta chains as associated with cytomegalovirus. Immune exposure information for the cohort was limited to CMV serostatus. A later analysis found that most CMV-associated TCR beta chains appeared HLA-restricted, with HLA associations seemingly driven largely by CMV exposure.

The library was obtained by the immunoSEQ multiplex PCR assay. For the multiplex PCR, a mixture combining 60 forward primers for TCR Vbeta segments and 13 reverse primers for TCR Jbeta segments was used. Amplification of the CDR3 region of rearranged TCR beta genes was performed with a multiplex PCR assay on genomic DNA. On the Illumina HiSeq System, the amplified TCR beta libraries were sequenced as 87-base-pair reads. The paper's processing steps were these. In a later analysis, 77 million or so unique TCR beta chains were counted across the roughly 700 repertoires, and roughly 11 million of these chains were shared by at least two donors. To remove PCR and sequencing errors, raw reads were error-corrected and collapsed into unique sequences using a nearest-neighbor algorithm that merged closely related sequences. V, D and J gene segments were assigned by aligning CDR3 sequences to IMGT reference sequences. Each retained sequence needed at least a six-nucleotide match to both a V gene segment and a J gene segment. Rearrangements were classified as productive when the CDR3 lacked stop codons and remained in frame with V and J, and all other rearrangements were classified as non-productive. Following IMGT convention, CDR3 was defined as the stretch from the second conserved V-encoded cysteine up to the conserved J-encoded phenylalanine. The earlier analysis of about 640 of the donors excluded any sequence lacking an unambiguous match to a single V gene segment. In an earlier analysis of approximately 610 of the donors, V segments were called functional above 56.7% productive rearrangements and were called segregating when the between-donor standard deviation exceeded 5%. To diagnose cytomegalovirus status from the catalog of TCR beta chain sequences, a statistical classification framework was built. In a later analysis, TCR nucleotide sequences were compared against IMGT/GENE-DB human TR gene sequences so that V and J genes could be assigned. In a later analysis, CDR3 sequences and most-parsimonious VDJ recombination scenarios were assigned using the TCRdist pipeline. In a later analysis, every TCR beta chain was defined by the combination of its CDR3 amino acid sequence and its V-gene family, and reads without a unique V-gene family were dropped. As a way to deal with suspected cross-contamination and a sequencing artifact, a later analysis dropped approximately 590 nucleotide sequences that were highly shared and had low generation probability. In a later analysis, a clonal expansion index for each public chain was calculated from normalized within-repertoire ranks of inferred template counts. Generation probabilities in a later analysis came from a VDJ recombination model fitted to out-of-frame rearrangements, and those results were checked against IGoR. Hypergeometric tests were used in a later analysis to score TCR-TCR, TCR-HLA and TCR-CMV co-occurrence, with a repertoire-size bias correction applied to the TCR pairs. False discovery rates were estimated in a later analysis by permuting HLA or CMV assignments 20 times. In a later analysis, co-occurring TCRs were grouped using DBSCAN, and TCRdist sequence similarity was added for clustering within HLA-allele-positive subsets. Co-occurrence clustering excluded repertoires with fewer than 30,000 or more than 120,000 public chains, plus five with anomalous nucleotide sharing. TCRdb took over this immuneACCESS table, retaining in-frame rearrangements with V and J assigned. Such tables are incomplete; in checked studies, under half of the missing clones stem from an unresolved V gene, and the remainder is unexplained. From that table come the V and J calls and clone size; the DNA was used to work out D and trimming. Here the sample has about 140,000 clones; around 73% occur a single time. The ten biggest clones cover roughly an eighth of the sample.

Concerning this clone itself: There is no known antigen for this receptor. No per-base quality is available; no much larger clone lies one base away.

According to the germline V gene, CDR1 reads SNHLY and CDR2 reads FYNNEI. Including the terminal cysteine and phenylalanine, the CDR3 comprises 13 residues. Only the CDR3 DNA stays, 39 bases, in frame from base 1. Ends trimmed: V by 6 bases, J by 2 bases; bases unmatched to a gene: 2. The cohort consisted of hundreds of healthy bone marrow donors. At the time of sampling, all cohort members were nominally healthy, though unrecorded immune exposures were likely present. CMV serostatus was recorded as positive for about 300 and negative for 352 of the 666 cohort members, whereas no CMV serostatus was recorded for the donor in question. A peripheral blood sample was provided by each donor, and peripheral blood mononuclear cells were used for TCR beta sequencing. The Qiagen DNeasy Blood Extraction Kit was used to extract genomic DNA from the blood cell samples.

The clonotype originates from a human donor in good health. Sequenced sample: PBMCs. The receptor chain draws on TRBV2 and TRBJ2-5; TRBD2 fits 8 bases in the junction. The nucleotide sequence is TGTGCCAGCAGGAAGCGGGAGCAAGAGACCCAGTACTTC. Translation gives CASRKREQETQYF. With the rest looked up from the reference TRBV2 and TRBJ2-5 genes rather than sequenced, the full variable domain is EPEVTQTPSHQVTQMGQEVILRCVPISNHLYFYWYRQILGQKVEFLVSFYNNEISEKSEIFDDQFSVERPDGSNFTLKIRSTKLEDSAMYFCASRKREQETQYFGPGTRLLVL.